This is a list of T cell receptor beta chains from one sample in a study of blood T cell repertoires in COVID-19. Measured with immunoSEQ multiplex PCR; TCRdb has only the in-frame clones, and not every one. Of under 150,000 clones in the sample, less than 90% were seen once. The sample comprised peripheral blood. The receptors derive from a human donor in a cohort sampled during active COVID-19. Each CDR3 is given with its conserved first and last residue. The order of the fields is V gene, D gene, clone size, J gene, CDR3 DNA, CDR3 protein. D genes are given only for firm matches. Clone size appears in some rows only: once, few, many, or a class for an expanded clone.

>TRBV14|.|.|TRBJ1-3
TGTGCCAGCAGACTCTCTGGAAACACCATATATTTT
CASRLSGNTIYF
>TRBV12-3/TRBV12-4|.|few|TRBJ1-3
TGTGCCAGCACCCGGGGAAACACCATATATTTT
CASTRGNTIYF
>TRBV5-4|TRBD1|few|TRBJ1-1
TGTGCCAGCAGCGCCCCAGGGGGCAAGAACACTGAAGCTTTCTTT
CASSAPGGKNTEAFF
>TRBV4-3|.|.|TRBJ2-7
TGCGCCAGCAGCCAAGAGCCAGGGGACGAGCAGTACTTC
CASSQEPGDEQYF
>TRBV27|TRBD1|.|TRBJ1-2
TGTGCCAGCAGCCGGACAGGAAACTATGGCTACACCTTC
CASSRTGNYGYTF
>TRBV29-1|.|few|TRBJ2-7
TGCAGCGTTGAAGAAAGGCAGGGGAACCTCTACGAGCAGTACTTC
CSVEERQGNLYEQYF
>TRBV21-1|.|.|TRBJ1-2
TGTGCCAGCAGGGCAGGGGATGGCTACACCTTC
CASRAGDGYTF
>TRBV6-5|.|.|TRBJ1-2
TGTGCCAGCAGAGCACAGGCTTTCATCTATGGCTACACCTTC
CASRAQAFIYGYTF
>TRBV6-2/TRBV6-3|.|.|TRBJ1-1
TGTGCCAGCAGTACAGTGAACACTGAAGCTTTCTTT
CASSTVNTEAFF
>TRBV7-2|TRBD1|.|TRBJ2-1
TGTGCCAGCAGCTTAGGGGACAGTGTCAATGAGCAGTTCTTC
CASSLGDSVNEQFF
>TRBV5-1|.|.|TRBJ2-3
TGCGCCAGCAGCGCGGGACAGAATACGCAGTATTTT
CASSAGQNTQYF
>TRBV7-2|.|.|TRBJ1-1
TGTGCCAGCAGCTTAGATAGTCTCGCTGAAGCTTTCTTT
CASSLDSLAEAFF
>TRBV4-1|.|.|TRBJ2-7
TGCGCCAGCAGCCAAGATAGGGCGGGGCTGGGGTACGAGCAGTACTTC
CASSQDRAGLGYEQYF
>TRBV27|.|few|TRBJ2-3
TGTGCCAGCACCCTTGGGGCAGGGGGGCCGTCCGGCACAGATACGCAGTATTTT
CASTLGAGGPSGTDTQYF
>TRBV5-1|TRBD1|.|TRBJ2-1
TGCGCCAGCAGCTTTGACCCTCTACAGGGGGCTTTGGGCAATGAGCAGTTCTTC
CASSFDPLQGALGNEQFF
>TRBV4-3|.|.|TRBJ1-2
TGCGCCAGCAGCCAAGGACACGGAGGGGGCTACACCTTC
CASSQGHGGGYTF
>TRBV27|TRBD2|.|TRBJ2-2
TGTGCCAGCAGCCTTTGGGGCAGCGGGGGACCGAACACCGGGGAGCTGTTTTTT
CASSLWGSGGPNTGELFF
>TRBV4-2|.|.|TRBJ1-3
TGTGCCAGCAGCCCGGACCGGGGGTCCGGAAACACCATATATTTT
CASSPDRGSGNTIYF